The clone carrying this T cell receptor beta chain has just a few counts. It was with 60 Vbeta and 13 Jbeta primers that the PCR ran. TCRdb keeps only in-frame clones here, not all; method: immunoSEQ multiplex PCR. Of about 180,000 clones detected, 65% to 85% appear once; the ten largest clones hold 2.5% to 4%. The sample comes from a study of cytomegalovirus exposure and HLA in healthy donors. Germline CDR1 reads LNHDA; CDR2 reads SQIVND (reference sequence). V lost 1 base and J lost 2, with 10 bases in between. CDR3 length: 15 residues. This clonotype was obtained from a woman between 45 and 60 years old in good health and CMV-seropositive. The chain recombines TRBV19 with TRBJ2-3; D uncertain. Specimen: PBMCs. The CDR3 protein is CASSIGGGITDTQYF. In nucleotides, the CDR3 is TGTGCCAGTAGTATAGGAGGCGGAATCACAGATACGCAGTATTTT. The full variable domain, completed using reference TRBV19 and TRBJ2-3, is DGGITQSPKYLFRKEGQNVTLSCEQNLNHDAMYWYRQDPGQGLRLIYYSQIVNDFQKGDIAEGYSVSREKKESFPLTVTSAQKNPTAFYLCASSIGGGITDTQYFGPGTRLTVL.